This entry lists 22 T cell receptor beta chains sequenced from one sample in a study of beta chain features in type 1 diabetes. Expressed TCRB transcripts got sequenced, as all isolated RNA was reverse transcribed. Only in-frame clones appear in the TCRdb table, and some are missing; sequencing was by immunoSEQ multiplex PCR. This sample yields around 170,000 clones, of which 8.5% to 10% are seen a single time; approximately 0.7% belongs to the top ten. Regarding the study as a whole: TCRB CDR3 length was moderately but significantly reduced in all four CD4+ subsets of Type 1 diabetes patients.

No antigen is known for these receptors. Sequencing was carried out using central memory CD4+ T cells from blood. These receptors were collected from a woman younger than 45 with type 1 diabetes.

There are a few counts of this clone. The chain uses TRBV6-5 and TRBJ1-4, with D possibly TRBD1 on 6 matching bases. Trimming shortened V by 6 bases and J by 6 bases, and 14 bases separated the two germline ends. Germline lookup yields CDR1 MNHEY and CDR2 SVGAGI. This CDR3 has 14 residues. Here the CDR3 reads CASRAGDMDEKLFF. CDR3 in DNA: TGTGCCAGCAGAGCCGGGGACATGGATGAAAAACTGTTTTTT.

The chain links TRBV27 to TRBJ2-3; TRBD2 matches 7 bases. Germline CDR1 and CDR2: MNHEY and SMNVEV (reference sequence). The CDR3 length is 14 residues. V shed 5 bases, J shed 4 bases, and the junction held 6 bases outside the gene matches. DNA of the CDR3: TGTGCCAGCAGTCCCCCCCGGGGGGCAGATACGCAGTATTTT. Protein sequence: CASSPPRGADTQYF.

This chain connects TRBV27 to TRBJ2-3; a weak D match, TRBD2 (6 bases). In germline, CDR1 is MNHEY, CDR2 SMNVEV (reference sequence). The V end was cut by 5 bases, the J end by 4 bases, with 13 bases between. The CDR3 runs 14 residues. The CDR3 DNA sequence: TGTGCCAGCAGTCCGCCGGGACTGCCAGATACGCAGTATTTT. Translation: CASSPPGLPDTQYF.

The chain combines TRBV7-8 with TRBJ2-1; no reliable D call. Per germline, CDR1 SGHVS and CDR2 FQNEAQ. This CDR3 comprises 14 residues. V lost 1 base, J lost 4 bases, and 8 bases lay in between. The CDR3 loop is CASSLGLRYNEQFF. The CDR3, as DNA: TGTGCCAGCAGCTTAGGCCTGAGGTACAATGAGCAGTTCTTC.

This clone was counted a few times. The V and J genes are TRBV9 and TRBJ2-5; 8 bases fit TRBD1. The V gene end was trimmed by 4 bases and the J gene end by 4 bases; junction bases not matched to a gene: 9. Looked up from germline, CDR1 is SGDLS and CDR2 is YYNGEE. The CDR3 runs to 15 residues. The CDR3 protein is CASSLATGDGETQYF. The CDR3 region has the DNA TGTGCCAGCAGCCTCGCGACAGGGGACGGAGAGACCCAGTACTTC.

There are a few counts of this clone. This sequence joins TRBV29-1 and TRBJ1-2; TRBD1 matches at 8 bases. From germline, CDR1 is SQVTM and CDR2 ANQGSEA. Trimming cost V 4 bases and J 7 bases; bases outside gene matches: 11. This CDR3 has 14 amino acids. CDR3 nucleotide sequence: TGCAGCGTTGGCCCCGATCGGGACAGGTCTGGCTACACCTTC. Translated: CSVGPDRDRSGYTF.

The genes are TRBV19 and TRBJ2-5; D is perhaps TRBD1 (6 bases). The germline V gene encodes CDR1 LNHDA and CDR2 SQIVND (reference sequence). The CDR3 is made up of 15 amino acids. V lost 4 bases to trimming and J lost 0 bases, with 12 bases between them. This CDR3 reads CASSKGEYHQETQYF. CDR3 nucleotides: TGTGCCAGTAGTAAGGGGGAGTACCACCAAGAGACCCAGTACTTC.

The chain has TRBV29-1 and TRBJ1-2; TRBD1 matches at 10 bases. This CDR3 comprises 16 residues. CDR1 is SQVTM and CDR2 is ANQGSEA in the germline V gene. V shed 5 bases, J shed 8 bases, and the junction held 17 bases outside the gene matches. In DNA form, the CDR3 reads TGCAGCGTTCCCGGGACAGGGGAAATGGGGGGGAGCGGCTACACCTTC. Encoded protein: CSVPGTGEMGGSGYTF.

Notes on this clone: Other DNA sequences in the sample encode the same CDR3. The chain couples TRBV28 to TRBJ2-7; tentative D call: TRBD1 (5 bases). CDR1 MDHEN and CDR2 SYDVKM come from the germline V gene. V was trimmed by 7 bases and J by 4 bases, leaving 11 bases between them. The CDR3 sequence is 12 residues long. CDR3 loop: CASTTGKYEQYF. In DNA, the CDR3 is TGTGCCAGCACCACAGGCAAATACGAGCAGTACTTC.

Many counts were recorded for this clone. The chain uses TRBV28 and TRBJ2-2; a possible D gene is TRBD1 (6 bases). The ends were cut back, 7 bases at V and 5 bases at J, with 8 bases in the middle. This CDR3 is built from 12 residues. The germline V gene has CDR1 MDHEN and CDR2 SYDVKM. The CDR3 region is CASTQGTGELFF. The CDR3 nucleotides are TGTGCCAGCACACAGGGTACCGGGGAGCTGTTTTTT.

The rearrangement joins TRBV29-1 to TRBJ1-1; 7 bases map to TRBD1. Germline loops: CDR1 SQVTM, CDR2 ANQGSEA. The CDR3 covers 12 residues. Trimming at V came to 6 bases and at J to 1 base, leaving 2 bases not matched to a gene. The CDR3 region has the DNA TGCAGCGTGGGACAGACGAACACTGAAGCTTTCTTT. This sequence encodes CSVGQTNTEAFF.

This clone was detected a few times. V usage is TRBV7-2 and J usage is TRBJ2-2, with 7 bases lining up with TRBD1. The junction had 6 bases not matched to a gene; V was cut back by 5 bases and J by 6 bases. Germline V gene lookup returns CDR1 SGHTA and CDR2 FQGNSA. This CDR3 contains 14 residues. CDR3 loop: CASSQPGGAGELFF. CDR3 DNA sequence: TGTGCCAGCAGCCAGCCAGGGGGTGCCGGGGAGCTGTTTTTT.

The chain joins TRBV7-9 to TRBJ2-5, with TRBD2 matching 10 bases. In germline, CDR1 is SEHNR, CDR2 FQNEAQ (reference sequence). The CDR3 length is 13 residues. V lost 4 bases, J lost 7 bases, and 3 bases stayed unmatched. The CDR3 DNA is TGTGCCAGCAGCTCCCTAGCGGGAGTGACCCAGTACTTC. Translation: CASSSLAGVTQYF.

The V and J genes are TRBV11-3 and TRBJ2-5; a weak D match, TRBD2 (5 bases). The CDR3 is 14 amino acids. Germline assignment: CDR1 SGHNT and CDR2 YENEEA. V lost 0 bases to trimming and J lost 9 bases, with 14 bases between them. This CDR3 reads CASSLESGSGAQYF. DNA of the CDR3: TGTGCCAGCAGCTTAGAATCGGGATCCGGGGCCCAGTACTTC.

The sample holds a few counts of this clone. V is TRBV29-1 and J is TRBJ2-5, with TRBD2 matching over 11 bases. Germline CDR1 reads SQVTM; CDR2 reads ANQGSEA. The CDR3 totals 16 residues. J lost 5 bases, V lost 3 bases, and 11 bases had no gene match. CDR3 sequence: CSVEQTSGVIKETQYF. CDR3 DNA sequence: TGCAGCGTTGAGCAGACTAGCGGGGTCATCAAGGAGACCCAGTACTTC. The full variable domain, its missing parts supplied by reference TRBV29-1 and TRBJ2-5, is SAVISQKPSRDICQRGTSLTIQCQVDSQVTMMFWYRQQPGQSLTLIATANQGSEATYESGFVIDKFPISRPNLTFSTLTVSNMSPEDSSIYLCSVEQTSGVIKETQYFGPGTRLLVL.

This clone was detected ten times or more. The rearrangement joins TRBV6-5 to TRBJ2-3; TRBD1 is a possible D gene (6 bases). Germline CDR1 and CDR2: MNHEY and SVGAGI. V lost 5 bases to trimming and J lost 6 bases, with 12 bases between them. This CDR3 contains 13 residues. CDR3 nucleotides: TGTGCCAGCAGTCCCGCAGGGGTGGATACGCAGTATTTT. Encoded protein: CASSPAGVDTQYF.

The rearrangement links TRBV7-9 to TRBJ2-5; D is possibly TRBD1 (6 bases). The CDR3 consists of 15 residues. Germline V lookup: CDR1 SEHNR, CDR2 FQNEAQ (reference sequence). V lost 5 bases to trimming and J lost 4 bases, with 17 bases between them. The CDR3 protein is CASSQGGQPLETQYF. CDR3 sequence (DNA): TGTGCCAGCAGCCAAGGGGGACAACCATTAGAGACCCAGTACTTC.

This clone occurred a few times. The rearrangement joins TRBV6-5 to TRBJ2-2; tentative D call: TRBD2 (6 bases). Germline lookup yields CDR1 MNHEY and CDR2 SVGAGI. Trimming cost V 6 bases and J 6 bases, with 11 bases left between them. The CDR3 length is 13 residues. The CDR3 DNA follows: TGTGCCAGCAGCCTAGCGCTTGCCGGGGAGCTGTTTTTT. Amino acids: CASSLALAGELFF.

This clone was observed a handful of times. CDR3: CASSQDRPDTQYF. CDR3 in DNA: TGTGCCAGCAGCCAGGACAGGCCCGATACGCAGTATTTT. The J gene is TRBJ2-3, the V gene TRBV5-4; TRBD1 matches at 7 bases. Germline assignment: CDR1 SGHNT and CDR2 YYREEE (reference sequence). The J segment lost 6 bases and the V segment lost 4 bases, leaving 5 bases of the junction unmatched. This CDR3 has 13 amino acids.

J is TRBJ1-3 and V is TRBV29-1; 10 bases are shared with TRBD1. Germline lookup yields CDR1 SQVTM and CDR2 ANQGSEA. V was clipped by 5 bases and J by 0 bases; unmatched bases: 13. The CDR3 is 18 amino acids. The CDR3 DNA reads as TGCAGCGTTTATGGACAGGGGGAGGGATGGAGCTCTGGAAACACCATATATTTT. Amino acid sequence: CSVYGQGEGWSSGNTIYF.

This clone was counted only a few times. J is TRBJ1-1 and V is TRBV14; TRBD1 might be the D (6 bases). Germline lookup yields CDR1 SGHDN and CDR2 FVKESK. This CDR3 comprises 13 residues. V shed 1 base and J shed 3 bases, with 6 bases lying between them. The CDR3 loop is CASSQGTDTEAFF. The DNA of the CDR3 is TGTGCCAGCAGCCAAGGGACAGACACTGAAGCTTTCTTT.

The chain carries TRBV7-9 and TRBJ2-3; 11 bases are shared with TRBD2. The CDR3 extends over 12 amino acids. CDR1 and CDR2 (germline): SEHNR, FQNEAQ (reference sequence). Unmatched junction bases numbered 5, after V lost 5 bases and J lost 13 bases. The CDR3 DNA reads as TGTGCCAGCAGCGAAACTAGCGGGAGCAAGTATTTT. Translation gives CASSETSGSKYF.